A single sample is the source of the 11 T cell receptor beta chains below, sequenced in a study of control samples from healthy donors and cancer patients. Produced via immunoSEQ multiplex PCR; TCRdb's table is partial and in-frame only. The sample has almost 85,000 clones, roughly 94% seen once. Specimen: blood. The receptor source for this set is a woman aged 18-29 years in good health.

This rearrangement joins TRBV11-2 to TRBJ1-3; 10 positions agree with TRBD1. Germline V CDR1 and CDR2: SGHAT, FQNNGV. The trim removed 5 bases at V and 6 bases at J, leaving 13 bases unmatched. The CDR3 spans 17 residues. The CDR3: CASSPRPGQGEQNTIYF. CDR3 coding DNA: TGTGCCAGCAGCCCGAGACCAGGACAGGGGGAACAAAACACCATATATTTT.

This clone was counted a single time. The V gene is TRBV5-6, the J gene TRBJ2-5; TRBD1 is a possible D gene (5 bases). Trimming cost V 2 bases and J 1 base, with 9 bases left between them. Germline-derived CDR1 and CDR2 are SGHDT and YYEEEE. This CDR3 comprises 14 residues. DNA for the CDR3: TGTGCCAGCAGCTTTGGAGACAGCCAAGAGACCCAGTACTTC. This translates into CASSFGDSQETQYF.

This rearrangement joins TRBV7-3 to TRBJ2-1; TRBD2 matches 8 bases. The junction had 12 bases not matched to a gene; V was cut back by 5 bases and J by 3 bases. The CDR3 extends over 17 amino acids. Germline V gene lookup returns CDR1 SGHTA and CDR2 FQGTGA. The DNA for the CDR3 is TGTGCCAGCAGCCCCAGACTAGCGAGATTGGTCTACAATGAGCAGTTCTTC. It encodes CASSPRLARLVYNEQFF.

This sequence joins TRBV16 and TRBJ2-7, with D possibly TRBD1 on 6 matching bases. Trimming cost V 4 bases and J 5 bases, with 12 bases left between them. Germline assignment: CDR1 KGHSY and CDR2 FQNENV. CDR3 length: 13 residues. Written as DNA, the CDR3 is TGTGCCAGCAGCCTGATCAGGGGCAACGAGCAGTACTTC. It yields the protein CASSLIRGNEQYF.

The rearrangement uses TRBV5-1 and TRBJ2-3; 12 bases map to TRBD2. This CDR3 has 16 amino acids. Germline V gene data show CDR1 as SGHRS and CDR2 as YFSETQ. Trimming removed 7 bases from V and 5 bases from J; junction bases left unmatched: 11. The CDR3 DNA reads TGCGCCAGCCGACTCGCTAGCGGGAGGGATGGAGATACGCAGTATTTT. Amino acid sequence: CASRLASGRDGDTQYF.

The chain joins TRBV27 to TRBJ1-6; D gene ambiguous. V gave up 2 bases and J gave up 0 bases, with 11 bases separating them. This CDR3 contains 17 residues. The germline V gene has CDR1 MNHEY and CDR2 SMNVEV (reference sequence). The CDR3 reads CASSLRQASSYNSPLHF. Written as DNA, the CDR3 is TGTGCCAGCAGTTTACGGCAGGCGAGCTCCTATAATTCACCCCTCCACTTT.

This clone appeared a single time. This chain uses TRBV6-2 or TRBV6-3 with TRBJ2-2; D is unclear. V dropped 8 bases and J dropped 6 bases, with 7 bases sitting between them. The CDR3 is 11 amino acids. The V gene's germline CDR1 is MNHEY and CDR2 SVGEGT. CDR3 protein: CASGWAGELFF. In DNA form, the CDR3 reads TGTGCCAGCGGTTGGGCCGGGGAGCTGTTTTTT.

The chain's CDR3 is CATSRTTGATGQETQYF. CDR3 coding DNA: TGTGCCACCAGCAGAACGACAGGGGCCACGGGCCAAGAGACCCAGTACTTC. The rearrangement uses TRBV15 and TRBJ2-5; 8 nucleotides align to TRBD1. The CDR3 is made up of 17 amino acids. V was clipped by 2 bases and J by 1 base; unmatched bases: 9. Germline V gene lookup returns CDR1 LNHNV and CDR2 YYDKDF (reference sequence).

The J gene is TRBJ2-2, the V gene TRBV9; a weak D match, TRBD2 (6 bases). Trimming left V 2 bases short and J 6 bases short, with 26 bases between. The CDR3 length is 19 residues. Germline V lookup: CDR1 SGDLS, CDR2 YYNGEE. DNA for the CDR3: TGTGCCAGCAGCGTCTCAATTCATCCACGGGAGTTTTTGGCCGGGGAGCTGTTTTTT. This codes for CASSVSIHPREFLAGELFF.

On this clone itself: At one end, the junction sequence differs from germline, possibly due to a read error. The DNA for the CDR3 is TGCGTTGGGGGGGGTGGGTACTTC. Encoded protein: CVGGGGYF. The chain uses TRBV27 and TRBJ2-7, with 7 bases identical to TRBD2. The germline V gene encodes CDR1 MNHEY and CDR2 SMNVEV (reference sequence). CDR3 length equals 8 residues.

The gene calls are TRBV5-8 and TRBJ2-1; 7 bases are shared with TRBD1. Germline CDR1 SGHTS, CDR2 YDEGEE. The CDR3 spans 14 residues. The trim removed 2 bases at V and 6 bases at J, leaving 5 bases unmatched. CDR3 amino acids: CASSLRSGGNEQFF. The CDR3 bases are TGTGCCAGCAGCTTACGTTCAGGGGGCAATGAGCAGTTCTTC.